This record concerns one T cell receptor beta chain sequence. What it binds is not known. Sequencing was performed with immunoSEQ multiplex PCR; in TCRdb, only in-frame clones are kept and a portion is missing. The sample comprises approximately 76,000 clones, approximately 83% of which are singletons, and less than 6% rests with the top ten. This specimen comes from a study of OX40 agonist ivuxolimab in advanced cancers. Study-level information: Dose-escalation patients' cancers were hepatocellular carcinoma, melanoma, renal cell or head and neck cancer. Mean age 60 years, range roughly 23 to 79; roughly 82% male. Therapy given before enrollment (anti-PD-1, anti-PD-L1 or anti-CTLA-4) was allowed, and 30% to 50% had some. Study results and limitations: The average count of expanded clones was higher among CD8+ T cells than among CD4+.

V lost 0 bases and J lost 2, with 3 bases in between. Germline assignment: CDR1 SGHRS and CDR2 YFSETQ. The CDR3 is 14 amino acids. The sequence derives from an adult with an advanced solid tumor such as melanoma, head and neck, liver or kidney cancer. The chain joins TRBV5-1 to TRBJ2-6; D remains unclear. The input for sequencing was CD4+ or CD8+ T cells sorted from blood, taken in a trial of the OX40 agonist ivuxolimab. CDR3: CASSLGAGANVLTF. The CDR3 coding sequence is TGCGCCAGCAGCTTGGGAGCTGGGGCCAACGTCCTGACTTTC.